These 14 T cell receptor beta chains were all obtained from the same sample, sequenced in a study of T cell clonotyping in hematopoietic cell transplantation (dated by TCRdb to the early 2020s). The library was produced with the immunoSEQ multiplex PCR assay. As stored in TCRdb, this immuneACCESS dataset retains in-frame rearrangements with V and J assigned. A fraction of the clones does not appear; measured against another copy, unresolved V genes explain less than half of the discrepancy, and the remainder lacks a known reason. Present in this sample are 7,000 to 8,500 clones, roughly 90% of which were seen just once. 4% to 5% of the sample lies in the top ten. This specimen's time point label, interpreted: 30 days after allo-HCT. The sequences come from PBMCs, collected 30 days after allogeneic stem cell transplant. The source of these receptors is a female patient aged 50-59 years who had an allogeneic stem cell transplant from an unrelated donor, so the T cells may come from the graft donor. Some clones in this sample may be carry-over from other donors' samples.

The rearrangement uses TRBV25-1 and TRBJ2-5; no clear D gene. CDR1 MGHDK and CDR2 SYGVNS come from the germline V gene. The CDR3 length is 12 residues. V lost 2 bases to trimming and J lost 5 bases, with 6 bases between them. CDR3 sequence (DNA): TGTGCCAGCAGTGAAGGCGTGGAGACCCAGTACTTC. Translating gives CASSEGVETQYF.

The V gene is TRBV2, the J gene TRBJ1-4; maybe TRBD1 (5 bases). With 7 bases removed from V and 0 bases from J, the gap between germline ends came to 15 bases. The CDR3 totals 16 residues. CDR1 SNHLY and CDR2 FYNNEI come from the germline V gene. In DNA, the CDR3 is TGTGCCAGCATCCTACTTATGACAGCAACTAATGAAAAACTGTTTTTT. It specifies CASILLMTATNEKLFF.

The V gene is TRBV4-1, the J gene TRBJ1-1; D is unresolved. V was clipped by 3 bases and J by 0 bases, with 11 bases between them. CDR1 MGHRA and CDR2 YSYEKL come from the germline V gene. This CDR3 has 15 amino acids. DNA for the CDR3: TGCGCCAGCAGCCAGCCGGGGTTCATGAACACTGAAGCTTTCTTT. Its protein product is CASSQPGFMNTEAFF.

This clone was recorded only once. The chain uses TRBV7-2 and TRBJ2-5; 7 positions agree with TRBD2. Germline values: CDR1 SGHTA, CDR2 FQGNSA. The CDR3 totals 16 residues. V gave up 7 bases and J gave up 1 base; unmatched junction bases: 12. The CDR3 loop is CASTSPAASGQETQYF. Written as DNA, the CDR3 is TGTGCCAGCACCTCCCCGGCGGCTAGCGGCCAAGAGACCCAGTACTTC. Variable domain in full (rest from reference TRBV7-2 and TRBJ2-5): GAGVSQSPSNKVTEKGKDVELRCDPISGHTALYWYRQSLGQGLEFLIYFQGNSAPDKSGLPSDRFSAERTGGSVSTLTIQRTQQEDSAVYLCASTSPAASGQETQYFGPGTRLLVL.

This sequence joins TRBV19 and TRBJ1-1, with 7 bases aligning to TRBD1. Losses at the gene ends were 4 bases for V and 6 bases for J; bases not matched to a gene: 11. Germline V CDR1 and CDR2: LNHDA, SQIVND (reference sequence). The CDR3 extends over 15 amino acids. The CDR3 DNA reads TGTGCCAGTAGTACCGCCTCCGGGACAGTCGCTGAAGCTTTCTTT. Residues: CASSTASGTVAEAFF.

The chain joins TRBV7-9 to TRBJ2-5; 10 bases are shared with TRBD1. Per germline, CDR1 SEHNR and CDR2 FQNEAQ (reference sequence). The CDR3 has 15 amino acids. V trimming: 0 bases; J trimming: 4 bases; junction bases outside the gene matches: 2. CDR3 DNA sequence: TGTGCCAGCAGCTTAGCGGGACAGGGGTTAGAGACCCAGTACTTC. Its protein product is CASSLAGQGLETQYF.

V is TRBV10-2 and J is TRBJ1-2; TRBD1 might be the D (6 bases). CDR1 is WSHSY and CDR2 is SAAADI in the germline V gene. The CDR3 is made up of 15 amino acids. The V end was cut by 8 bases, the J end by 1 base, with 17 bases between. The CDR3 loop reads CASLGGERNNYGYTF. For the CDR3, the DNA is TGCGCCAGCCTTGGGGGCGAGCGGAATAACTATGGCTACACCTTC.

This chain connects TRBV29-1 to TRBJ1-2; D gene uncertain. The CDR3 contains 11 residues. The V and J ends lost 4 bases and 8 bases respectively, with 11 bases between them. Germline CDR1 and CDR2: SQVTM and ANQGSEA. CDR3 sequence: CSVVVGKGYTF. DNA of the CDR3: TGCAGCGTTGTGGTGGGGAAAGGCTACACCTTC.

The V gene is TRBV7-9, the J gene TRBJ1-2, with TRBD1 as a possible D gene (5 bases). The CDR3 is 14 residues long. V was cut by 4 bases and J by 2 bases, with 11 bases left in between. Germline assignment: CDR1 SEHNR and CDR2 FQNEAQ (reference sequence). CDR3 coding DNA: TGTGCCAGCAGCTACCGGGACCGAAACTATGGCTACACCTTC. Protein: CASSYRDRNYGYTF.

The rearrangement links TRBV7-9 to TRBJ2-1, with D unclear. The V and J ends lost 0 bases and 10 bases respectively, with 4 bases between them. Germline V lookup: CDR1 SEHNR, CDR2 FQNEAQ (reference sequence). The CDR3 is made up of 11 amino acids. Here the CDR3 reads CASSLAREQFF. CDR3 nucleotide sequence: TGTGCCAGCAGCTTAGCACGAGAGCAGTTCTTC.

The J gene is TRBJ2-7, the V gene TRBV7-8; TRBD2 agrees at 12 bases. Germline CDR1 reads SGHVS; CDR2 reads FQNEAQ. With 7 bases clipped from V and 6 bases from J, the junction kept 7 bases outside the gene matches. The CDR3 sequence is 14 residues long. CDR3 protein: CASTQTSGSGEQYF. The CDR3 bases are TGTGCCAGCACCCAGACTAGCGGGAGTGGCGAGCAGTACTTC. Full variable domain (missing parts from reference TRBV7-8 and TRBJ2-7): GAGVSQSPRYKVAKRGQDVALRCDPISGHVSLFWYQQALGQGPEFLTYFQNEAQLDKSGLPSDRFFAERPEGSVSTLKIQRTQQEDSAVYLCASTQTSGSGEQYFGPGTRLTVT.

The chain's CDR3 is CASSETGNYGYTF. The CDR3 coding sequence is TGTGCCAGCAGTGAAACAGGGAACTATGGCTACACCTTC. The V call is TRBV6-1, the J call TRBJ1-2, with D tentatively TRBD1 (6 bases). Germline-derived CDR1 and CDR2 are MNHNS and SASEGT. Trimming left V 2 bases short and J 2 bases short, with 6 bases between. There are 13 residues in the CDR3.

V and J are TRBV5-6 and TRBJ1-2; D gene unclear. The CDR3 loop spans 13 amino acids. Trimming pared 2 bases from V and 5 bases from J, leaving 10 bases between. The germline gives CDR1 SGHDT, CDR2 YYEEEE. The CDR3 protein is CASSLNAAYGYTF. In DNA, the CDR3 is TGTGCCAGCAGCTTAAATGCGGCTTATGGCTACACCTTC.

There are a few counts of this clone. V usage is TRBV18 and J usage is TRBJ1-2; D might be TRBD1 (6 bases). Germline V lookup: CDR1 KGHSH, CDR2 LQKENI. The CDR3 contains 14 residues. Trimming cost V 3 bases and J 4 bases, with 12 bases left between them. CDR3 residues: CASSPRTESYGYTF. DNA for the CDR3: TGTGCCAGCTCACCCCGGACAGAAAGCTATGGCTACACCTTC.